The 7 T cell receptor beta chains below were found in one sample sequenced in a study of shared clonotypes between healthy human individuals. This table comes from immunoSEQ multiplex PCR, and its TCRdb copy is limited to in-frame clones, with some not included. The sample records nearly 1,000,000 clones, approximately 80% being singletons. The specimen sequenced was memory CD4+ T cells sorted from blood. This sample's subset: CD45RA-negative fraction. Source of these receptors: a man aged 18-30 years in good health.

The chain joins TRBV29-1 to TRBJ2-5, with D perhaps TRBD1 (6 bases). V was clipped by 2 bases and J by 5 bases, with 15 bases between them. The CDR3 is 14 residues long. From germline, CDR1 is SQVTM and CDR2 ANQGSEA. CDR3 coding DNA: TGCAGCGTTGAATCCGGTACAGGGTACGAGACCCAGTACTTC. Translation: CSVESGTGYETQYF.

The chain links TRBV5-8 to TRBJ2-5, with no clear D. Germline-derived CDR1 and CDR2 are SGHTS and YDEGEE. The CDR3 consists of 12 residues. V shed 6 bases and J shed 5 bases, with 11 bases lying between them. CDR3 sequence: CASTLMLETQYF. CDR3 DNA sequence: TGTGCCAGCACCCTAATGCTTGAGACCCAGTACTTC. The full variable domain, rest sourced from reference TRBV5-8 and TRBJ2-5, is EAGVTQSPTHLIKTRGQQATLRCSPISGHTSVYWYQQALGLGLQFLLWYDEGEERNRGNFPPRFSGRQFPNYSSELNVNALELEDSALYLCASTLMLETQYFGPGTRLLVL.

About this clone itself: The same CDR3 also results from other DNA sequences found in this sample. The rearrangement links TRBV10-3 to TRBJ2-1, with a possible D match to TRBD2 (6 bases). The CDR3 length is 16 residues. Germline V gives CDR1 ENHRY, CDR2 SYGVKD. V was cut by 0 bases and J by 1 base, with 10 bases left in between. The CDR3 region is CAISESGGFSYNEQFF. The CDR3 bases are TGTGCCATCAGTGAGTCTGGAGGGTTTTCCTACAATGAGCAGTTCTTC.

The chain employs TRBV7-7 and TRBJ2-1, with D perhaps TRBD1 (6 bases). Germline CDR1 reads SSHAT; CDR2 reads FNYEAQ (reference sequence). This CDR3 has 12 amino acids. The CDR3 coding sequence is TGTGCTAGCCGGTCGGAAGGGGGTGAGCAGTTCTTC. Its protein is CASRSEGGEQFF.

The CDR3 loop is CASSSWTGGYGYTF. The DNA for the CDR3 is TGTGCCAGCAGCTCCTGGACAGGGGGATATGGCTACACCTTC. This chain uses TRBV5-4 with TRBJ1-2, with TRBD1 matching over 10 bases. The CDR3 totals 14 residues. V trimming: 3 bases; J trimming: 5 bases; junction bases outside the gene matches: 4. Germline-derived CDR1 and CDR2 are SGHNT and YYREEE (reference sequence).

This chain links TRBV20-1 with TRBJ1-2; D might be TRBD1 (5 bases). Trimming stripped 6 bases from V and 4 bases from J, with 6 bases between. Per the germline V gene, CDR1 is DFQATT and CDR2 is SNEGSKA (reference sequence). This CDR3 spans 10 amino acids. The CDR3 bases are TGCAGTGCGGGGGTCTATGGCTACACCTTC. Protein product: CSAGVYGYTF.

The chain employs TRBV19 and TRBJ1-2; possible D gene TRBD1, 5 bases. There are 15 residues in the CDR3. Trimming stripped 4 bases from V and 1 base from J, with 13 bases between. Germline V CDR1 and CDR2: LNHDA, SQIVND (reference sequence). The CDR3 bases are TGTGCCAGTAGTAGCCAGTATCAGGGTAACTATGGCTACACCTTC. Translating it yields CASSSQYQGNYGYTF.